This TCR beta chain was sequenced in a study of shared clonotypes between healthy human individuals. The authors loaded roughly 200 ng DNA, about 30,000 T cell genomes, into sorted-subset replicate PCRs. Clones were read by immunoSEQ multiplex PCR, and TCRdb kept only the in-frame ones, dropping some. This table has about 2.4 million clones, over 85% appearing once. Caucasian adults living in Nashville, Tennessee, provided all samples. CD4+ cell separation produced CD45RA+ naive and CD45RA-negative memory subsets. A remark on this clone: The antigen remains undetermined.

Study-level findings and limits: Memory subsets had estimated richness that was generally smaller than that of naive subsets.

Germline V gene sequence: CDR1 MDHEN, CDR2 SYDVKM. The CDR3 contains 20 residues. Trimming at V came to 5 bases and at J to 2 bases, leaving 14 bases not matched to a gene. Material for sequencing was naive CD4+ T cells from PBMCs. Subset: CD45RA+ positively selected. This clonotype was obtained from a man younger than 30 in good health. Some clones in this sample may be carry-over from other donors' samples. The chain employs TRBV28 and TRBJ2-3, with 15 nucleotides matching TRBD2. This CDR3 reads CASSSTGTSGRHYFTDTQYF. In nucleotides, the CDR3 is TGTGCCAGCAGTAGTACCGGGACTAGCGGGAGGCATTACTTCACAGATACGCAGTATTTT.